This T cell receptor (beta chain) was captured by sequencing in a study of blood T cell repertoires in COVID-19. Background on the study: COVID-19 samples, acute and convalescent, were from the United States, Italy and Spain. PBMCs, B-cell-depleted T cells, or T cells were the source of the cDNA or gDNA that made up the material.

This clone was seen a few times. CDR3 size: 14 residues. V was pared by 2 bases and J by 1 base, with 6 bases between. CDR1 and CDR2 (germline): KGHSH, LQKENI. Authors' methods: Reference gene primer amplification gave estimated nucleated cell counts. The assay was immunoSEQ multiplex PCR, and TCRdb's table has in-frame clones only and misses some. V, J and clone size reflect that table, while D and trimming were determined from the DNA. Here the sample spans roughly 71,000 clones, approximately 85% being singletons. This chain uses TRBV18 with TRBJ1-5; unclear D gene. The sequenced sample consisted of peripheral blood. The sequence was collected from a man aged 45-65 years with acute or convalescent COVID-19. CDR3 sequence (DNA): TGTGCCAGCTCACCAGCGGCCAGCAATCAGCCCCAGCATTTT. Translating it yields CASSPAASNQPQHF.